This is a list of T cell receptor beta chains from one sample in a study of shared T cell receptors in the human thymus. Some clones are missing from TCRdb's copy, which holds only in-frame ones; the method was immunoSEQ multiplex PCR. The sample lists hundreds of thousands of clones; more than 70% were seen once. These data also featured in a second study, about human thymus T cells.

The specimen was thymocytes. Receptor source: a boy in the first two years of life with a congenital heart defect. CDR3s include the opening cysteine and the closing phenylalanine or tryptophan. A D gene is named only where the DNA matches it firmly. Clone size is given for some rows only: seen once, a few or many times, or a class if the clone is expanded.

abundance: -
j_gene: TRBJ2-3
d_gene: TRBD2
v_gene: TRBV5-1
CDR3aa: CASSYGRARYPGLPDTQYF
CDR3nt: TGCGCCAGCAGCTACGGGAGGGCCAGGTACCCCGGCCTGCCAGATACGCAGTATTTT

abundance: -
j_gene: TRBJ2-2
d_gene: TRBD2
v_gene: TRBV28
CDR3aa: CASSLIRGSELAGGRTGELFF
CDR3nt: TGTGCCAGCAGTCTGATCAGGGGTTCGGAACTAGCGGGAGGAAGAACCGGGGAGCTGTTTTTT

abundance: -
j_gene: TRBJ2-3
d_gene: TRBD2
v_gene: TRBV5-6
CDR3aa: CASHLGERGAGDTQYF
CDR3nt: TGTGCCAGCCATCTGGGTGAGCGGGGGGCGGGAGATACGCAGTATTTT

abundance: -
j_gene: TRBJ1-1
d_gene: -
v_gene: TRBV20-1
CDR3aa: CSGNMNTEAFF
CDR3nt: TGCAGCGGGAATATGAACACTGAAGCTTTCTTT

abundance: -
j_gene: TRBJ2-1
d_gene: -
v_gene: TRBV29-1
CDR3aa: CSVVGSGGSYNEQFF
CDR3nt: TGCAGCGTTGTCGGGAGTGGGGGCTCCTACAATGAGCAGTTCTTC

abundance: few
j_gene: TRBJ2-2
d_gene: -
v_gene: TRBV19
CDR3aa: CASSIPRTPNTGELFF
CDR3nt: TGTGCCAGTAGTATCCCCCGGACTCCGAACACCGGGGAGCTGTTTTTT

abundance: -
j_gene: TRBJ2-7
d_gene: -
v_gene: TRBV27
CDR3aa: CASSLGGNEQYF
CDR3nt: TGTGCCAGCAGTTTAGGGGGCAACGAGCAGTACTTC

abundance: -
j_gene: TRBJ1-2
d_gene: -
v_gene: TRBV7-9
CDR3aa: CASSPDRGDGYTF
CDR3nt: TGTGCCAGCAGCCCCGATAGGGGCGATGGCTACACCTTC

abundance: -
j_gene: TRBJ1-3
d_gene: -
v_gene: TRBV27
CDR3aa: CASSDKQFSGNTIYF
CDR3nt: TGTGCCAGCAGTGATAAACAGTTCTCTGGAAACACCATATATTTT

abundance: -
j_gene: TRBJ2-1
d_gene: -
v_gene: TRBV4-1
CDR3aa: CASSPHSARSYNEQFF
CDR3nt: TGCGCCAGCAGCCCCCACTCCGCACGGTCCTACAATGAGCAGTTCTTC

abundance: -
j_gene: TRBJ1-5
d_gene: -
v_gene: TRBV28
CDR3aa: CASIRLGWDFNQPQHF
CDR3nt: TGTGCCAGCATTCGTTTAGGATGGGACTTCAATCAGCCCCAGCATTTT

abundance: once
j_gene: TRBJ2-7
d_gene: TRBD2
v_gene: TRBV4-1
CDR3aa: CASSQTSGGDYEQYF
CDR3nt: TGCGCCAGCAGCCAAACTAGCGGGGGCGACTACGAGCAGTACTTC

abundance: -
j_gene: TRBJ1-1
d_gene: TRBD1
v_gene: TRBV5-4
CDR3aa: CASSFEDRGTNTEAFF
CDR3nt: TGTGCCAGCAGCTTCGAGGACAGGGGGACGAACACTGAAGCTTTCTTT

abundance: -
j_gene: TRBJ2-7
d_gene: -
v_gene: TRBV28
CDR3aa: CASSLSGATYEQYF
CDR3nt: TGTGCCAGCAGTTTGAGCGGTGCCACCTACGAGCAGTACTTC

abundance: -
j_gene: TRBJ1-1
d_gene: -
v_gene: TRBV6-1
CDR3aa: CASSLRTEMNTEAFF
CDR3nt: TGTGCCAGCAGTTTACGGACAGAGATGAACACTGAAGCTTTCTTT

abundance: once
j_gene: TRBJ1-1
d_gene: -
v_gene: TRBV6-6
CDR3aa: CASSPPQTGVSTEAFF
CDR3nt: TGTGCCAGCAGTCCCCCACAGACAGGAGTTAGCACTGAAGCTTTCTTT

abundance: once
j_gene: TRBJ2-3
d_gene: TRBD2
v_gene: TRBV5-1
CDR3aa: CASSLGRSGGPTDTQYF
CDR3nt: TGCGCCAGCAGCTTGGGGCGGAGCGGGGGCCCCACAGATACGCAGTATTTT

abundance: -
j_gene: TRBJ2-3
d_gene: TRBD1
v_gene: TRBV6-4
CDR3aa: CASRPIPGQGTDTQYF
CDR3nt: TGTGCCAGCAGGCCTATCCCGGGACAGGGTACAGATACGCAGTATTTT

abundance: -
j_gene: TRBJ2-1
d_gene: -
v_gene: TRBV4-2
CDR3aa: CASSQDSEQFF
CDR3nt: TGTGCCAGCAGCCAAGATAGTGAGCAGTTCTTC

abundance: -
j_gene: TRBJ1-1
d_gene: -
v_gene: TRBV28
CDR3aa: CATSLGDSPNAEAFF
CDR3nt: TGTGCCACCAGCCTTGGCGACAGCCCGAACGCTGAAGCTTTCTTT

abundance: -
j_gene: TRBJ1-3
d_gene: -
v_gene: TRBV11-2
CDR3aa: CASSSREDITGNTIYF
CDR3nt: TGTGCCAGCAGCTCCCGGGAGGACATAACTGGAAACACCATATATTTT

abundance: -
j_gene: TRBJ2-4
d_gene: TRBD2
v_gene: TRBV5-6
CDR3aa: CASSLREDIQYF
CDR3nt: TGTGCCAGCAGCCTCCGGGAGGACATTCAGTACTTC

abundance: -
j_gene: TRBJ1-6
d_gene: TRBD1
v_gene: TRBV7-8
CDR3aa: CASSSKPGQGSGAYNSPLHF
CDR3nt: TGTGCCAGCAGCTCCAAGCCGGGACAGGGGAGTGGGGCCTATAATTCACCCCTCCACTTT

abundance: -
j_gene: TRBJ2-7
d_gene: TRBD2
v_gene: TRBV10-2
CDR3aa: CASSVRTSGRTAYEQYF
CDR3nt: TGCGCCAGCAGTGTTAGGACTAGCGGACGAACAGCCTACGAGCAGTACTTC

abundance: -
j_gene: TRBJ2-7
d_gene: TRBD1
v_gene: TRBV27
CDR3aa: CASSLESGTADYEQYF
CDR3nt: TGTGCCAGCAGTTTGGAATCGGGGACAGCAGATTACGAGCAGTACTTC

abundance: -
j_gene: TRBJ1-5
d_gene: -
v_gene: TRBV30
CDR3aa: CAWKKGLGDQPQHF
CDR3nt: TGTGCCTGGAAAAAGGGGTTAGGGGATCAGCCCCAGCATTTT

abundance: -
j_gene: TRBJ1-2
d_gene: TRBD1
v_gene: TRBV11-2
CDR3aa: CASSLDQRQGSNGYTF
CDR3nt: TGTGCCAGCAGCTTAGATCAAAGACAGGGGAGTAATGGCTACACCTTC

abundance: -
j_gene: TRBJ2-7
d_gene: -
v_gene: TRBV13
CDR3aa: CASILRQFPYEQYF
CDR3nt: TGTGCCAGCATCCTCCGACAGTTTCCCTACGAGCAGTACTTC

abundance: -
j_gene: TRBJ2-3
d_gene: -
v_gene: TRBV27
CDR3aa: CASSFAGATDTQYF
CDR3nt: TGTGCCAGCAGTTTCGCTGGGGCCACAGATACGCAGTATTTT

abundance: -
j_gene: TRBJ1-4
d_gene: -
v_gene: TRBV4-3
CDR3aa: CASSQFQAGRVDRNEKLFF
CDR3nt: TGCGCCAGCAGCCAATTTCAGGCGGGGAGGGTTGATAGGAATGAAAAACTGTTTTTT

abundance: -
j_gene: TRBJ1-6
d_gene: -
v_gene: TRBV2
CDR3aa: CASEAGEARSPLHF
CDR3nt: TGTGCCAGCGAGGCCGGGGAAGCTAGATCACCCCTCCACTTT

abundance: -
j_gene: TRBJ1-5
d_gene: -
v_gene: TRBV27
CDR3aa: CASSLVSNQPQHF
CDR3nt: TGTGCCAGCAGTCTCGTGTCCAATCAGCCCCAGCATTTT

abundance: -
j_gene: TRBJ1-1
d_gene: TRBD1
v_gene: TRBV29-1
CDR3aa: CSADRDPQMNTEAFF
CDR3nt: TGCAGCGCGGACAGGGACCCTCAGATGAACACTGAAGCTTTCTTT

abundance: -
j_gene: TRBJ1-5
d_gene: TRBD1
v_gene: TRBV10-3
CDR3aa: CAISPEGGQGAGQPQHF
CDR3nt: TGTGCCATCAGTCCCGAGGGCGGACAGGGGGCTGGTCAGCCCCAGCATTTT

abundance: once
j_gene: TRBJ2-7
d_gene: -
v_gene: TRBV7-2
CDR3aa: CASSLVGSEQYF
CDR3nt: TGTGCCAGCAGCTTAGTAGGGAGCGAGCAGTACTTC

abundance: -
j_gene: TRBJ2-7
d_gene: -
v_gene: TRBV14
CDR3aa: CASSQEPGWHYEQYF
CDR3nt: TGTGCCAGCAGCCAAGAACCGGGATGGCACTACGAGCAGTACTTC

abundance: -
j_gene: TRBJ1-2
d_gene: TRBD1
v_gene: TRBV5-6
CDR3aa: CASSLDRGANYGYTF
CDR3nt: TGTGCCAGCAGCTTGGACAGGGGAGCTAACTATGGCTACACCTTC

abundance: -
j_gene: TRBJ2-7
d_gene: TRBD1
v_gene: TRBV5-6
CDR3aa: CASSWGQGHFYEQYF
CDR3nt: TGTGCCAGCAGCTGGGGACAGGGGCACTTTTACGAGCAGTACTTC

abundance: -
j_gene: TRBJ1-2
d_gene: TRBD1
v_gene: TRBV7-9
CDR3aa: CASSDGQEIVGYTF
CDR3nt: TGTGCCAGCAGCGATGGACAGGAGATTGTTGGCTACACCTTC

abundance: -
j_gene: TRBJ2-2
d_gene: TRBD1
v_gene: TRBV27
CDR3aa: CASTPGTGEVLFF
CDR3nt: TGTGCCAGCACGCCCGGGACAGGGGAGGTTCTGTTTTTT

abundance: -
j_gene: TRBJ1-1
d_gene: -
v_gene: TRBV4-3
CDR3aa: CASSQDVPLRVTEAFF
CDR3nt: TGCGCCAGCAGCCAAGATGTGCCGCTTCGGGTCACTGAAGCTTTCTTT

abundance: -
j_gene: TRBJ2-2
d_gene: -
v_gene: TRBV7-9
CDR3aa: CASSRLSGNTGELFF
CDR3nt: TGTGCCAGCAGCCGTCTGTCAGGGAACACCGGGGAGCTGTTTTTT